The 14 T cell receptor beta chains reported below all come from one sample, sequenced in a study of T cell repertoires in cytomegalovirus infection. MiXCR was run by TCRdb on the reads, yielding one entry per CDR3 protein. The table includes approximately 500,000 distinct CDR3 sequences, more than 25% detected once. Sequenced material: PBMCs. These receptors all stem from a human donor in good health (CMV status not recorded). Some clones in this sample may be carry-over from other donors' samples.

The CDR3 loop reads CASSLWPGLADTDTQYF. The CDR3 bases are TGTGCCAGCAGCTTGTGGCCGGGACTAGCGGACACAGATACGCAGTATTTT. The genes are TRBV5-6 and TRBJ2-3, with 11 nucleotides matching TRBD2. Unmatched junction bases numbered 6, after V lost 1 base and J lost 2 bases. Per the germline V gene, CDR1 is SGHDT and CDR2 is YYEEEE. The CDR3 runs to 17 residues.

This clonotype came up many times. The CDR3 bases are TGTGCCAGCAGCCCCCGGGTAGCGGGAGGCACAGATACGCAGTATTTT. This gives the protein CASSPRVAGGTDTQYF. The chain couples TRBV6-1 to TRBJ2-3; 9 bases line up with TRBD2. Germline V gives CDR1 MNHNS, CDR2 SASEGT. V was pared by 6 bases and J by 1 base, with 8 bases of the junction left unmatched. This CDR3 is 16 amino acids long.

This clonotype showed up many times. The CDR3, as DNA: TGTGCCAGTAGTATAGATGGCCTTCAGAGATTCAATCAGCCCCAGCATTTT. This sequence encodes CASSIDGLQRFNQPQHF. This sequence joins TRBV19 and TRBJ1-5; D remains ambiguous. The length of the CDR3 is 17 residues. CDR1 and CDR2 (germline): LNHDA, SQIVND (reference sequence). Trimming cost V 0 bases and J 3 bases, with 15 bases left between them.

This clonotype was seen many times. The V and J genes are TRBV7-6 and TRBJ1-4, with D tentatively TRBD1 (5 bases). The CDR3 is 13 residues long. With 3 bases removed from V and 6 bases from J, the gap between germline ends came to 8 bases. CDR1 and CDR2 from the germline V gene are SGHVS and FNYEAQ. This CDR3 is CASSFGAHEKLFF. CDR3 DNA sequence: TGTGCCAGCAGCTTCGGGGCCCATGAAAAACTGTTTTTT.

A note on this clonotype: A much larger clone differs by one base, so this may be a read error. Written as DNA, the CDR3 is TGTGCCAGCAGTTTAGCACCTGGCCTGACAGATACGCAGTGTTTT. This translates into CASSLAPGLTDTQCF. The V and J genes are TRBV12-3 or TRBV12-4 and TRBJ2-3; perhaps TRBD1 as D (5 bases). The CDR3 has 15 residues.

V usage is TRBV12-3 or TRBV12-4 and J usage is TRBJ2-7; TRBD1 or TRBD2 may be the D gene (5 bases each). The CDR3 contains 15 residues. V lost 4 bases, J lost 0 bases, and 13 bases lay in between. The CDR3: CASSSGRGSSYEQYF. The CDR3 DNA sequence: TGTGCCAGCAGTTCGGGACGCGGCAGCTCCTACGAGCAGTACTTC.

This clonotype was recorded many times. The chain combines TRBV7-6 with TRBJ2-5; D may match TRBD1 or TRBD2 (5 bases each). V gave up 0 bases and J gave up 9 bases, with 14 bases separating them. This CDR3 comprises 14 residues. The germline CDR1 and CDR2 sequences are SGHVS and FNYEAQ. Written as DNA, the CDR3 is TGTGCCAGCAGCTTAGCTTACCGGGACCCATCCCAGTACTTC. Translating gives CASSLAYRDPSQYF. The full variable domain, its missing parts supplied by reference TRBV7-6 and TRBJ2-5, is GAGVSQSPRYKVTKRGQDVALRCDPISGHVSLYWYRQALGQGPEFLTYFNYEAQQDKSGLPNDRFSAERPEGSISTLTIQRTEQRDSAMYRCASSLAYRDPSQYFGPGTRLLVL.

CDR3 amino acids: CATSRGLVLSTDTQYF. As DNA, the CDR3 is TGTGCCACCAGCAGAGGCCTGGTTCTGAGCACAGATACGCAGTATTTT. This chain joins TRBV15 and TRBJ2-3, with D hard to call. With 1 base removed from V and 0 bases from J, the gap between germline ends came to 11 bases. Germline V gene sequence: CDR1 LNHNV, CDR2 YYDKDF (reference sequence). The CDR3 is 16 residues long.

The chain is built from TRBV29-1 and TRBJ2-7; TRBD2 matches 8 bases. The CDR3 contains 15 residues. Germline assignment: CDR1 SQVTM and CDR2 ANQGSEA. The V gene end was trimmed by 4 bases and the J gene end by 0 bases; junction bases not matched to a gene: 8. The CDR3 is CSVGAGGLPSYEQYV. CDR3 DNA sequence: TGCAGCGTTGGGGCGGGAGGTCTACCCTCCTACGAGCAGTACGTC.

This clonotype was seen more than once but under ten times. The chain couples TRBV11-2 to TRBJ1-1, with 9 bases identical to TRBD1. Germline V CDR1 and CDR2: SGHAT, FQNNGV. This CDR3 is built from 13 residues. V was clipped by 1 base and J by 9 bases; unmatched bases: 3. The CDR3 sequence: CASSLGGTGQAFF. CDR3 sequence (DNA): TGTGCCAGCAGCTTAGGGGGGACAGGGCAAGCTTTCTTT.

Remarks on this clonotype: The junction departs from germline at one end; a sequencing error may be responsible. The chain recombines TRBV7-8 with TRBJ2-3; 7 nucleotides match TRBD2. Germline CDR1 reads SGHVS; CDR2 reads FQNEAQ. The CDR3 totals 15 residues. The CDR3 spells CASSLAEMNTDTQYF. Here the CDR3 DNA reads TGTGCCAGCAGCCTAGCGGAAATGAACACAGATACGCAGTATTTT. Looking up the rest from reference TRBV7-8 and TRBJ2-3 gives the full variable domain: GAGVSQSPRYKVAKRGQDVALRCDPISGHVSLFWYQQALGQGPEFLTYFQNEAQLDKSGLPSDRFFAERPEGSVSTLKIQRTQQEDSAVYLCASSLAEMNTDTQYFGPGTRLTVL.

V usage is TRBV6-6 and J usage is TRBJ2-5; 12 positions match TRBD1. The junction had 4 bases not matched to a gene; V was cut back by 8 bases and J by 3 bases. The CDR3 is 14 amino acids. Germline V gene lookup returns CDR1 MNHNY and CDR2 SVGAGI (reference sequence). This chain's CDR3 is CASYGTGGKETQYF. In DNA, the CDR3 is TGTGCCAGCTACGGGACAGGGGGCAAAGAGACCCAGTACTTC.

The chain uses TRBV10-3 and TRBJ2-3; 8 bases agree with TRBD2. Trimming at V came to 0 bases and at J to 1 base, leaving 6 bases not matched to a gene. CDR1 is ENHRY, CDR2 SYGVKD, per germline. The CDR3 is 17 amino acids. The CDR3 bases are TGTGCCATCAGTGAGTCGCGAGCGGGAGCTGGCACAGATACGCAGTATTTT. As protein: CAISESRAGAGTDTQYF.

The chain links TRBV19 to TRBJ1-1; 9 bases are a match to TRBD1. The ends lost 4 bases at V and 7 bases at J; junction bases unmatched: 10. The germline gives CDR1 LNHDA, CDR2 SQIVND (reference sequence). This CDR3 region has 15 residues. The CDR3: CASSRRTGAFSEAFF. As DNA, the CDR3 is TGTGCCAGTAGTAGGAGGACAGGGGCATTCAGTGAAGCTTTCTTT.